Described below is a single T cell receptor (beta chain) sequence and its context. Antigen specificity is unknown. This sample is drawn from a study of cytomegalovirus exposure and HLA in healthy donors. The PCR ran on 60 Vbeta and 13 Jbeta primers. Profiled with immunoSEQ multiplex PCR; TCRdb holds only in-frame clones, not every one. The table lists about 150,000 clones, 60% to 80% of them singletons. Study-level results: In a later analysis, donors in an Asian-associated ancestry cluster reportedly had fewer N-insertions in productive TCRs than the cohort mean. The records held CMV serostatus as the only immune exposure information.

Sequenced sample: PBMCs. The clonotype was recovered from a male donor in good health and CMV-seronegative.

CDR3 nucleotide sequence: TGTGCCAGCAGCTTGGCGGCAACTAATGAAAAACTGTTTTTT. Translated, it gives CASSLAATNEKLFF. The chain uses TRBV7-8 and TRBJ1-4, with D unclear. V was trimmed by 3 bases and J by 0 bases, leaving 5 bases between them. Germline V gene sequence: CDR1 SGHVS, CDR2 FQNEAQ. The CDR3 is 14 amino acids.